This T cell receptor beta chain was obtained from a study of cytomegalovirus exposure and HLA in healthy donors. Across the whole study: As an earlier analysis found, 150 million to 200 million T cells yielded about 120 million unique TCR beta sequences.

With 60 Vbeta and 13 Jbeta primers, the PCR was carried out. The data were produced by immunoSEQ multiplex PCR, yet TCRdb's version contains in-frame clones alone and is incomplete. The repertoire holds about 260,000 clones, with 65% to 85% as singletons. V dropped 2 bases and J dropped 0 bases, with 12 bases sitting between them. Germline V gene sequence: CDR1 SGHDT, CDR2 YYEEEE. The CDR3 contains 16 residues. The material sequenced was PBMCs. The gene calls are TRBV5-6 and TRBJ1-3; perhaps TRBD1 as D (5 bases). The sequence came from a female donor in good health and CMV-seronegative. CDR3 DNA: TGTGCCAGCAGCTTTTTGCAGGGTACCTCTGGAAACACCATATATTTT. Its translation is CASSFLQGTSGNTIYF.